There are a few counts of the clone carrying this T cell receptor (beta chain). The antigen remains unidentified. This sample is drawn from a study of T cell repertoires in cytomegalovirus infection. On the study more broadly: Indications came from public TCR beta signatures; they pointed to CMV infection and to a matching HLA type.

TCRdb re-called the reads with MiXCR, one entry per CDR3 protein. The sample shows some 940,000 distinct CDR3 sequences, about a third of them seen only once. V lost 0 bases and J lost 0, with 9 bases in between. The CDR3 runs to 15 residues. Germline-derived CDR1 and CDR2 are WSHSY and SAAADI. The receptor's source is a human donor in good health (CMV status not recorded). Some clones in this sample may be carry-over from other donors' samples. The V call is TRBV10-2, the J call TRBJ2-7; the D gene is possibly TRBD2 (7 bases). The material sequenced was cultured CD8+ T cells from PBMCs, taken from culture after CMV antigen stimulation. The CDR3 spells CASSESGGLSYEQYF. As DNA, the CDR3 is TGCGCCAGCAGTGAGTCCGGGGGGCTCTCCTACGAGCAGTACTTC.